This T cell receptor (beta chain) was recovered during a study of T cell clones after liver transplantation. V dropped 6 bases and J dropped 6; count of bases not matched to a gene: 4. The length of the CDR3 is 14 residues. The germline V gene has CDR1 MNHNY and CDR2 SVGAGI (reference sequence). Findings and caveats of the study: Rather than being deleted, graft donor-reactive T cells may have moved into the graft.

Using immunoSEQ multiplex PCR, the repertoire was profiled, and TCRdb retains in-frame clones only, with some absent. The top ten clones hold around 35% of a sample with tens of thousands of clones, about 83% of them seen once. Worth noting for this clone: Its antigen is not known.

The sequenced sample was CD8+ T cells from blood, obtained 52 to 60 months after liver transplant. The V and J genes are TRBV6-6 and TRBJ1-6; 8 bases are a match to TRBD1. This clonotype originated in a human patient who received a liver transplant. Some T cells here may be from the graft donor. CDR3 region: CASRQQGVNSPLHF. The CDR3 nucleotides read TGTGCCAGCAGGCAACAGGGGGTTAATTCACCCCTCCACTTT.